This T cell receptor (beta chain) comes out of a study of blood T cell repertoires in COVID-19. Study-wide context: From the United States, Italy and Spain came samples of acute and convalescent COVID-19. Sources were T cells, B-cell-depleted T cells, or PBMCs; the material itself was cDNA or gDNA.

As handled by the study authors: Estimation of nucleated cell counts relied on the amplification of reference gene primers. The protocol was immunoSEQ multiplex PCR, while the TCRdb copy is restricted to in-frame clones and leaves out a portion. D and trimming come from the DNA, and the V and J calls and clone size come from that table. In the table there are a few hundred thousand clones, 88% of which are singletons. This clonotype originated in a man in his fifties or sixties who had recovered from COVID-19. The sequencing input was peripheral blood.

CDR3 sequence reads: CASIQGTEAFF. The CDR3 coding sequence is TGTGCCAGCATCCAGGGGACTGAAGCTTTCTTT. J is TRBJ1-1 and V is TRBV12-3 or TRBV12-4; the D gene is possibly TRBD1 (6 bases). CDR3 size: 11 residues. The V end was cut by 7 bases, the J end by 5 bases, with 8 bases between.